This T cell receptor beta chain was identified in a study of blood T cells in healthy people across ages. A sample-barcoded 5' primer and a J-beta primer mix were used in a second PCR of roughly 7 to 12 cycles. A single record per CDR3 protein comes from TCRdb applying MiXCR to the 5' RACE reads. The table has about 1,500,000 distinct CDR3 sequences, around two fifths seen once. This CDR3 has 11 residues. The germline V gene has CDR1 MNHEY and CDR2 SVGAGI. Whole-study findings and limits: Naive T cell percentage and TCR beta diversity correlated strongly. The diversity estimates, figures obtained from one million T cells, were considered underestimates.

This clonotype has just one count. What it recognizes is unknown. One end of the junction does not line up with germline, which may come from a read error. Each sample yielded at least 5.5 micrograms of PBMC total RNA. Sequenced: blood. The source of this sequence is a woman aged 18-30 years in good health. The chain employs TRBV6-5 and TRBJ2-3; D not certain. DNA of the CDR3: TGTGCCAACAGTGATGCAAGTACGCAGTATTTT. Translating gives CANSDASTQYF.